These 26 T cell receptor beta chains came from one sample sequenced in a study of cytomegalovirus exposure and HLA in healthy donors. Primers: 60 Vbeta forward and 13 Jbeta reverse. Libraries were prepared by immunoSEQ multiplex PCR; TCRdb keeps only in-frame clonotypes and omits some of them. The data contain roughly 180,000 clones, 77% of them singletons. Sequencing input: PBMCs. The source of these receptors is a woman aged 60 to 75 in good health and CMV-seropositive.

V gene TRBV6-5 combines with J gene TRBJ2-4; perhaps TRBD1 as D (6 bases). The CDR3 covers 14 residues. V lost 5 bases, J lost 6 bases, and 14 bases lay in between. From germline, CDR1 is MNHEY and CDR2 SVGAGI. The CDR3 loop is CASSPSDRPNIQYF. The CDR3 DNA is TGTGCCAGCAGTCCAAGTGACAGGCCAAACATTCAGTACTTC.

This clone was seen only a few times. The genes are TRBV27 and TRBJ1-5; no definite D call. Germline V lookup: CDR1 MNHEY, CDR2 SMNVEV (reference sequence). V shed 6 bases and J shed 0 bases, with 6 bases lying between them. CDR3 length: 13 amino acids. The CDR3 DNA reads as TGTGCCAGCAGGCTCTATAGCAATCAGCCCCAGCATTTT. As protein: CASRLYSNQPQHF.

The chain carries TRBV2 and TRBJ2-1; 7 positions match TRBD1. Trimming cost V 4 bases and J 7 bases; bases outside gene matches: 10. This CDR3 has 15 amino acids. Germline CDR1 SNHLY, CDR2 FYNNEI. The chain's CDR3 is CASSVFPRQGNEQFF. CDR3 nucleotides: TGTGCCAGCAGTGTATTCCCGAGACAGGGAAATGAGCAGTTCTTC.

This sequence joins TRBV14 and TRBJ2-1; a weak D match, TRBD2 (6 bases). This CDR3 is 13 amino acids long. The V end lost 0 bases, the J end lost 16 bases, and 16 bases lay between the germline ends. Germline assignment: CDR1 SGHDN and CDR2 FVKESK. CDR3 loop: CASSQDLTDTSFF. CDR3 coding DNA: TGTGCCAGCAGCCAAGATCTCACAGATACTAGCTTCTTC.

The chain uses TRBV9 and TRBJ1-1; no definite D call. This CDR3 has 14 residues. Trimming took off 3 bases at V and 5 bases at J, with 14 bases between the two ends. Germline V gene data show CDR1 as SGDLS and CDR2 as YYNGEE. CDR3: CASSATPSPTEAFF. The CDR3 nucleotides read TGTGCCAGCAGCGCCACCCCGAGTCCGACTGAAGCTTTCTTT.

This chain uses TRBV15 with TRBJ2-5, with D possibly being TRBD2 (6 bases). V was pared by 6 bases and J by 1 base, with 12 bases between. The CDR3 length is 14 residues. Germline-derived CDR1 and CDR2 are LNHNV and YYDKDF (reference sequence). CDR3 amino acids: CATRGRGTQETQYF. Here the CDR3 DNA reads TGTGCCACCAGGGGTCGGGGGACCCAAGAGACCCAGTACTTC. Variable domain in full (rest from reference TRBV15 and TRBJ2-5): DAMVIQNPRYQVTQFGKPVTLSCSQTLNHNVMYWYQQKSSQAPKLLFHYYDKDFNNEADTPDNFQSRRPNTSFCFLDIRSPGLGDTAMYLCATRGRGTQETQYFGPGTRLLVL.

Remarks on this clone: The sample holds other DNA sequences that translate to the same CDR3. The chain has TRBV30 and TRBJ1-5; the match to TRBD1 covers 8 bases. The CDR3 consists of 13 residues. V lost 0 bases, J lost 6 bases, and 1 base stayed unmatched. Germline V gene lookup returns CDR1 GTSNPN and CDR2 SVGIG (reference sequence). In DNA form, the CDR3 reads TGTGCCTGGAGTGTACAGGGGGGTCAGCCCCAGCATTTT. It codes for CAWSVQGGQPQHF.

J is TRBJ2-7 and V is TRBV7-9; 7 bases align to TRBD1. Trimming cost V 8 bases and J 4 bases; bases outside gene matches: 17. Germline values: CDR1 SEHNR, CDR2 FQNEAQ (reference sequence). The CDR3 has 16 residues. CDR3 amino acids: CASSYPTRQGGYEQYF. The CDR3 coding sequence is TGTGCCAGCTCCTACCCCACTCGACAGGGTGGTTACGAGCAGTACTTC.

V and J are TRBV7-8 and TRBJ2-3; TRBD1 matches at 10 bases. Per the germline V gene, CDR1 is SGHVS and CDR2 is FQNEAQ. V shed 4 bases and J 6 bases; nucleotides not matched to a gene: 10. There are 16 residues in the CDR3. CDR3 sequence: CASSSLNRDRGDTQYF. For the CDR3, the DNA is TGTGCCAGCAGCTCATTAAACCGGGACAGGGGTGATACGCAGTATTTT.

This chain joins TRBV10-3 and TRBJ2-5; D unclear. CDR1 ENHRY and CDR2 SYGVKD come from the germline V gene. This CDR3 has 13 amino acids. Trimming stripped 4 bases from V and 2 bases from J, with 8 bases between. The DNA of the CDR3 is TGTGCCATCAGTGGGGCAGGACAAGAGACCCAGTACTTC. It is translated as CAISGAGQETQYF.

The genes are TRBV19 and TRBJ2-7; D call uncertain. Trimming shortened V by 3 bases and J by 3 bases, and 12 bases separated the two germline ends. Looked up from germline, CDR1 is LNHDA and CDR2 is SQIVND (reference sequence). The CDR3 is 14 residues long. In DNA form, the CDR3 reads TGTGCCAGTAGTATGGGCCTTAAAAACTACGAGCAGTACTTC. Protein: CASSMGLKNYEQYF.

This CDR3 is CAWSDRFYEQYF. The CDR3 coding sequence is TGTGCCTGGAGTGACCGGTTCTACGAGCAGTACTTC. The chain is built from TRBV30 and TRBJ2-5; D is unresolved. The J call may be incorrect, as the DNA end agrees better with TRBJ2-7. CDR1 and CDR2 from the germline V gene are GTSNPN and SVGIG (reference sequence). This CDR3 has 12 residues.

CDR3 amino acids: CASSQRPRDTIYF. The CDR3 DNA sequence: TGCGCCAGCAGCCAACGACCGAGGGACACCATATATTTT. V is TRBV4-3 and J is TRBJ1-3; D uncertain. Germline lookup yields CDR1 LGHNA and CDR2 YSLEER. The length of the CDR3 is 13 residues. The V gene lost 2 bases and the J gene lost 8 bases, with 10 bases spanning the gap.

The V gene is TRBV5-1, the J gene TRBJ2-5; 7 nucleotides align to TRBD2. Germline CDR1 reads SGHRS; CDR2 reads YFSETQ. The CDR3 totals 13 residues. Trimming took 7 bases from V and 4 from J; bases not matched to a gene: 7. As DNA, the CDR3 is TGCGCCAGCTTCCTGACTAGCAGAGAGACCCAGTACTTC. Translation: CASFLTSRETQYF.

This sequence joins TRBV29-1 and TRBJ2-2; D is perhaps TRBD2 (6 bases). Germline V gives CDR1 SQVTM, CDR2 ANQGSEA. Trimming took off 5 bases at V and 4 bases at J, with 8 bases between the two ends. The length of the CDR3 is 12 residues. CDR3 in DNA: TGCAGCGTTCGAGCGGGCACCGGGGAGCTGTTTTTT. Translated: CSVRAGTGELFF.

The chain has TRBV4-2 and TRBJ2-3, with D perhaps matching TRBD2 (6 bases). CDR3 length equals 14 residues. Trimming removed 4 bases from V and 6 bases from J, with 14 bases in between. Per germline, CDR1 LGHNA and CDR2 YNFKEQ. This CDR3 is CASSPGTGDDTQYF. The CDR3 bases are TGTGCCAGCAGCCCCGGGACGGGAGACGATACGCAGTATTTT.

DNA for the CDR3: TGTGCCAGCAGCTCGGGACTAGCGGGAAGATCCTACTACGAGCAGTACTTC. This encodes CASSSGLAGRSYYEQYF. The J gene is TRBJ2-7, the V gene TRBV9, with 13 bases lining up with TRBD2. After removal of 4 bases from V and 3 bases from J, the junction contained 10 bases not matched to a gene. This CDR3 region has 17 residues. Germline-derived CDR1 and CDR2 are SGDLS and YYNGEE.

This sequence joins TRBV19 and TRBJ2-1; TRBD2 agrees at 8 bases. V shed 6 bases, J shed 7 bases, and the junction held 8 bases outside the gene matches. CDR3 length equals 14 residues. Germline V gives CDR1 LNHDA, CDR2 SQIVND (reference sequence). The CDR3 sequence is CASSLAGSWNEQFF. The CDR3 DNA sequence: TGTGCCAGTAGCTTAGCGGGATCGTGGAATGAGCAGTTCTTC.

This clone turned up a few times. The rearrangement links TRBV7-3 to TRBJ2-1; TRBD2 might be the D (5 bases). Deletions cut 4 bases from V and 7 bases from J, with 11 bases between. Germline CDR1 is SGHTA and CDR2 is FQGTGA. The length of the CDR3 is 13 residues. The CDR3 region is CASSSDLANEQFF. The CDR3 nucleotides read TGTGCCAGCAGCTCCGACCTAGCTAATGAGCAGTTCTTC.

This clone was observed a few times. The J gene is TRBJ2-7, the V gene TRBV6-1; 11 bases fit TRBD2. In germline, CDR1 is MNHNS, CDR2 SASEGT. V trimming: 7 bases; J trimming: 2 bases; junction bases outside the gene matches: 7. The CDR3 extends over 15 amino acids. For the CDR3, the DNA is TGTGCCAGCACCGGAAGACTAGCGGGGACCTACGAGCAGTACTTC. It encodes CASTGRLAGTYEQYF.

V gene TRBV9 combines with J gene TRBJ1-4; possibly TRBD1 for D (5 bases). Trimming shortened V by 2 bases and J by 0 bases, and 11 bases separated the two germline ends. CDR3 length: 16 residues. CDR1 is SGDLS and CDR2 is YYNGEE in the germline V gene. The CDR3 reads CASSVRQGATNEKLFF. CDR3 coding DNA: TGTGCCAGCAGCGTCAGGCAGGGTGCAACTAATGAAAAACTGTTTTTT. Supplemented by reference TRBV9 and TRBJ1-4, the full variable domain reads DSGVTQTPKHLITATGQRVTLRCSPRSGDLSVYWYQQSLDQGLQFLIQYYNGEERAKGNILERFSAQQFPDLHSELNLSSLELGDSALYFCASSVRQGATNEKLFFGSGTQLSVL.

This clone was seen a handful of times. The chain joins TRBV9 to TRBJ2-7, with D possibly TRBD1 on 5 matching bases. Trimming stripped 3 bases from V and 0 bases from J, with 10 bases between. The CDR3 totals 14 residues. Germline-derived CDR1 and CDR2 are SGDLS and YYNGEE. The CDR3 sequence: CASSGRQSSYEQYF. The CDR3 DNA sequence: TGTGCCAGCAGCGGGCGACAGAGCTCCTACGAGCAGTACTTC.

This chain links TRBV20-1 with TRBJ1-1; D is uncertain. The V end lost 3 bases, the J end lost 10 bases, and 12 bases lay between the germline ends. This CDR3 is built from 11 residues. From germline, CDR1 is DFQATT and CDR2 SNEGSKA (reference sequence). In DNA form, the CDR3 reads TGCAGTGCTAGTCTGAGGGTTGGAGCTTTCTTT. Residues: CSASLRVGAFF.

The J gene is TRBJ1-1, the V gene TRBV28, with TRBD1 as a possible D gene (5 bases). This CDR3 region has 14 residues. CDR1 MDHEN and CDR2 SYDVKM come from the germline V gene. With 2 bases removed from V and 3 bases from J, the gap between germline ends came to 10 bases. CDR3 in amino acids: CASSLRTTYTEAFF. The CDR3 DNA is TGTGCCAGCAGTTTACGGACAACGTACACTGAAGCTTTCTTT. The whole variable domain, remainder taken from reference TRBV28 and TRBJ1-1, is DVKVTQSSRYLVKRTGEKVFLECVQDMDHENMFWYRQDPGLGLRLIYFSYDVKMKEKGDIPEGYSVSREKKERFSLILESASTNQTSMYLCASSLRTTYTEAFFGQGTRLTVV.

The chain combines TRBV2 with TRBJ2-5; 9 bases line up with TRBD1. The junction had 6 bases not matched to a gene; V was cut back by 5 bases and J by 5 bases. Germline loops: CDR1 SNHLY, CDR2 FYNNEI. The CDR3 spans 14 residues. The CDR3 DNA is TGTGCCAGCAGTTCACAGGGGGCGGGCGAGACCCAGTACTTC. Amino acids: CASSSQGAGETQYF.

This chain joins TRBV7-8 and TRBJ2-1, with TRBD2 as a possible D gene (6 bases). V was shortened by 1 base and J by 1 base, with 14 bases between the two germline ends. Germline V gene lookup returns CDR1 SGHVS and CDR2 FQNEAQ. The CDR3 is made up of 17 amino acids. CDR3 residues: CASSLGDGGISYNEQFF. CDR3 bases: TGTGCCAGCAGCTTAGGAGACGGGGGTATTTCCTACAATGAGCAGTTCTTC. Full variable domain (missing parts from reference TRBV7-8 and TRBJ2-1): GAGVSQSPRYKVAKRGQDVALRCDPISGHVSLFWYQQALGQGPEFLTYFQNEAQLDKSGLPSDRFFAERPEGSVSTLKIQRTQQEDSAVYLCASSLGDGGISYNEQFFGPGTRLTVL.